The TCR beta chain described here comes from a study of cytomegalovirus exposure and HLA in healthy donors. Study-wide points: Generally TCR sequences proved uncommon, though certain public TCRs appeared in numerous donors.

With regard to this clone: No antigen is known for it.

The CDR3 spans 15 residues. Germline V gives CDR1 SGHNT, CDR2 YENEEA. Losses at the gene ends were 5 bases for V and 7 bases for J; bases not matched to a gene: 10. Clones were sequenced by immunoSEQ multiplex PCR, and TCRdb holds only the in-frame ones, with some missing. The sample holds under 350,000 clones, about 86% seen once. Sequencing input: PBMCs. This chain connects TRBV11-3 to TRBJ2-5, with 10 bases matching TRBD1. This TCR was sampled from a woman aged 18-29 years in good health and CMV-seronegative. CDR3 protein: CASSDRDRGSVTQYF. CDR3 bases: TGTGCCAGCAGCGACCGGGACAGGGGATCGGTGACCCAGTACTTC.